One and the same sample provided the 14 T cell receptor beta chains below, sequenced in a study of metastatic and nonmetastatic thyroid tumors. TCRdb re-analyzed the PCR reads through MiXCR. The sample shows tens of thousands of clones, about a sixth of them seen only once. Thyroid surgery took place with no prior treatment in any patient. The sample was blood. The receptors originated from a female donor with papillary thyroid cancer or a benign thyroid nodule (not recorded which). Some clones in this sample may be carry-over from other donors' samples.

The table lists this clone with many counts. The rearrangement joins TRBV11-3 to TRBJ2-1; D is ambiguous. V was pared by 5 bases and J by 2 bases, with 10 bases between. CDR3 length equals 14 residues. Germline lookup yields CDR1 SGHNT and CDR2 YENEEA. The DNA for the CDR3 is TGTGCCAGCAGCCCAGGCACCACCTACAATGAGCAGTTCTTC. This translates into CASSPGTTYNEQFF.

This clone was seen only a few times. J is TRBJ2-1 and V is TRBV28; 8 nucleotides line up with TRBD2. Per germline, CDR1 MDHEN and CDR2 SYDVKM. This CDR3 region has 18 residues. V was pared by 4 bases and J by 6 bases, with 17 bases of the junction left unmatched. CDR3 sequence: CASSSWKTSASSRNEQFF. In nucleotides, the CDR3 is TGTGCCAGCAGTTCATGGAAGACTAGCGCCTCTTCTCGCAATGAGCAGTTCTTC. Variable domain in full (rest from reference TRBV28 and TRBJ2-1): DVKVTQSSRYLVKRTGEKVFLECVQDMDHENMFWYRQDPGLGLRLIYFSYDVKMKEKGDIPEGYSVSREKKERFSLILESASTNQTSMYLCASSSWKTSASSRNEQFFGPGTRLTVL.

This clone was seen ten or more times. V gene TRBV5-1 combines with J gene TRBJ2-7, with TRBD1 identical over 12 bases. The ends lost 1 base at V and 1 base at J; junction bases unmatched: 6. This CDR3 is built from 17 residues. Germline V lookup: CDR1 SGHRS, CDR2 YFSETQ. DNA of the CDR3: TGCGCCAGCAGCTTGCCCGGGACAGGGGGCTGGTCCTACGAGCAGTACTTC. Protein product: CASSLPGTGGWSYEQYF.

Many counts were recorded for this clone. The V and J genes are TRBV15 and TRBJ2-3; TRBD2 matches at 9 bases. The V gene's germline CDR1 is LNHNV and CDR2 YYDKDF (reference sequence). The CDR3 runs to 15 residues. Trimming cost V 0 bases and J 6 bases; bases outside gene matches: 4. CDR3 sequence: CATSREREGSDTQYF. The DNA of the CDR3 is TGTGCCACCAGCAGAGAGCGGGAGGGCTCGGATACGCAGTATTTT.

This clone has ten or more counts. The chain has TRBV5-1 and TRBJ2-1, with TRBD2 matching 10 bases. V gave up 2 bases and J gave up 6 bases; unmatched junction bases: 5. Germline lookup yields CDR1 SGHRS and CDR2 YFSETQ. The CDR3 has 15 residues. DNA for the CDR3: TGCGCCAGCAGCTTCAGCGGGAGGGATGGCAATGAGCAGTTCTTC. Translation gives CASSFSGRDGNEQFF.

This clone was counted ten times or more. This rearrangement joins TRBV2 to TRBJ1-5, with no clear D. With 2 bases removed from V and 7 bases from J, the gap between germline ends came to 12 bases. The CDR3 runs 14 residues. In germline, CDR1 is SNHLY, CDR2 FYNNEI. The CDR3 loop reads CASSESGVRQPQHF. The CDR3 nucleotides read TGTGCCAGCAGTGAAAGCGGGGTAAGACAGCCCCAGCATTTT.

This clone was counted only a few times. This clone may be a read error of a much larger clone one base away. This specimen includes other DNA sequences encoding the same CDR3. The chain is built from TRBV2 and TRBJ1-4; TRBD1 matches 8 bases. CDR1 is SNHLY and CDR2 is FYNNEI in the germline V gene. V gave up 5 bases and J gave up 5 bases; unmatched junction bases: 4. The CDR3 has 14 amino acids. This CDR3 is CASSWTGRNEKLFF. The CDR3 DNA sequence: TGTGCCAGCAGTTGGACAGGGAGGAATGAAAAACTGTTTTTT.

This clone has a handful of counts. The rearrangement uses TRBV27 and TRBJ2-1, with a tentative D call TRBD2 (5 bases). V lost 6 bases to trimming and J lost 9 bases, with 18 bases between them. Germline V lookup: CDR1 MNHEY, CDR2 SMNVEV (reference sequence). The CDR3 runs to 14 residues. The CDR3 spells CASSLGIDYVEQFF. In nucleotides, the CDR3 is TGTGCCAGCAGCCTAGGTATCGACTACGTTGAGCAGTTCTTC.

This clone appeared many times. The chain recombines TRBV19 with TRBJ2-1; 8 bases match TRBD2. Losses at the gene ends were 5 bases for V and 4 bases for J; bases not matched to a gene: 4. The CDR3 contains 14 residues. Germline CDR1 and CDR2: LNHDA and SQIVND (reference sequence). Here the CDR3 DNA reads TGTGCCAGTAGTTTGACTAGCGCTTACAATGAGCAGTTCTTC. Translating it yields CASSLTSAYNEQFF.

This chain links TRBV5-4 with TRBJ1-2; D uncertain. The CDR3 runs 16 residues. Germline V gene lookup returns CDR1 SGHNT and CDR2 YYREEE (reference sequence). V was clipped by 7 bases and J by 0 bases, with 19 bases between them. The chain's CDR3 is CASGYLHGITNYGYTF. CDR3 DNA sequence: TGTGCCAGCGGATATCTCCATGGGATTACTAACTATGGCTACACCTTC. Based on the CDR3 plus reference TRBV5-4 and TRBJ1-2, the full variable domain is ETGVTQSPTHLIKTRGQQVTLRCSSQSGHNTVSWYQQALGQGPQFIFQYYREEENGRGNFPPRFSGLQFPNYSSELNVNALELDDSALYLCASGYLHGITNYGYTFGSGTRLTVV.

At least ten counts were recorded for this clone. This chain connects TRBV12-3 or TRBV12-4 to TRBJ2-7; 9 nucleotides line up with TRBD1. V shed 6 bases and J 4 bases; nucleotides not matched to a gene: 10. The length of the CDR3 is 15 residues. CDR3 in DNA: TGTGCCAGCAGGTTCCGGGGACAGGGAATGTACGAGCAGTACTTC. Protein sequence: CASRFRGQGMYEQYF.

For this clone: A read error may account for a junction end that differs from germline. The chain has TRBV7-8 and TRBJ2-6; D is unclear. Germline CDR1 is SGHVS and CDR2 is FQNEAQ. This CDR3 comprises 15 residues. The CDR3 protein is CANSSADDGSNVLTF. The CDR3 bases are TGTGCCAACAGCTCGGCGGACGACGGGTCCAACGTCCTGACTTTC.

This clone was recorded at least ten times. At the DNA level, this CDR3 is encoded by other sequences in the same sample as well. This chain links TRBV5-6 with TRBJ2-5; D gene ambiguous. CDR1 is SGHDT, CDR2 YYEEEE, per germline. The CDR3 is made up of 12 amino acids. V dropped 0 bases and J dropped 1 base, with 1 base sitting between them. In nucleotides, the CDR3 is TGTGCCAGCAGCTTGGGCCAAGAGACCCAGTACTTC. Translated, it gives CASSLGQETQYF.

This clone came up many times. The chain has TRBV5-6 and TRBJ2-7; D uncertain. Germline CDR1 reads SGHDT; CDR2 reads YYEEEE. This CDR3 spans 12 amino acids. The germline V and J ends were trimmed by 0 bases and 5 bases, with 6 bases remaining between them. This chain's CDR3 is CASSLGRDEQYF. The CDR3 nucleotides read TGTGCCAGCAGCTTGGGCCGGGACGAGCAGTACTTC.